The rows below give T cell receptor beta chains drawn from one sample of a study of blood T cell repertoires in COVID-19. Repertoires were generated with immunoSEQ multiplex PCR, while TCRdb's copy carries only in-frame clones and drops some. The sample has about 160,000 clones, around 80% seen once; the top ten hold roughly 8%. Sequenced input: PBMCs or T cells enriched from blood (not recorded which). The receptor source for this set is a woman aged 45-65 years who had recovered from COVID-19. CDR3s include the opening cysteine and the closing phenylalanine or tryptophan. The D gene is left open where the match is weak. Rows give clone size only sometimes, using once, few, many, or a class for an expanded clone.

clone_size,v_call,d_call,j_call,cdr3_aa,cdr3_nt
-,TRBV9,-,TRBJ2-1,CASSEAGTPPEDEQFF,TGTGCCAGCAGCGAGGCCGGGACTCCCCCTGAGGATGAGCAGTTCTTC
-,TRBV19,-,TRBJ2-4,CASNGGAGNIQYF,TGTGCCAGTAACGGGGGAGCAGGAAACATTCAGTACTTC
once,TRBV6-4,-,TRBJ1-5,CASLPQHF,TGTGCCAGCCTTCCCCAGCATTTT
-,TRBV7-9,TRBD1,TRBJ1-2,CASSARQGTNGYTF,TGTGCCAGCAGCGCCCGACAGGGGACAAATGGCTACACCTTC
-,TRBV15,-,TRBJ2-2,CATSKRSGANTGELFF,TGTGCCACCAGCAAACGGTCTGGGGCGAATACCGGGGAGCTGTTTTTT
-,TRBV4-3,-,TRBJ2-2,CASSQDRAGELFF,TGCGCCAGCAGCCAAGATCGCGCCGGGGAGCTGTTTTTT
-,TRBV7-2,TRBD1,TRBJ1-2,CASSPQGQGTAYGYTF,TGTGCCAGCAGCCCCCAGGGACAGGGGACGGCCTATGGCTACACCTTC
-,TRBV6-1,-,TRBJ1-6,CASSAPGSSSYNSPLHF,TGTGCCAGCAGTGCCCCGGGGTCGAGCTCCTATAATTCACCCCTCCACTTT
-,TRBV5-4,TRBD1,TRBJ1-3,CASSPRPGTGLSSGNTIYF,TGTGCCAGCAGCCCTCGTCCCGGGACAGGCTTGAGCTCTGGAAACACCATATATTTT
-,TRBV7-2,-,TRBJ1-5,CASSLANPGDQPQHF,TGTGCCAGCAGCTTAGCTAACCCAGGGGACCAGCCCCAGCATTTT
-,TRBV3-1/TRBV3-2,TRBD1,TRBJ1-1,CASSYRQGLEAFF,TGTGCCAGCAGCTACCGACAGGGGCTTGAAGCTTTCTTT
-,TRBV4-2,-,TRBJ2-5,CASSQGEAGETQYF,TGTGCCAGCAGCCAAGGGGAGGCTGGAGAGACCCAGTACTTC
-,TRBV10-3,TRBD2,TRBJ2-3,CAISGRRREGPDTQYF,TGTGCCATCAGTGGTCGGCGGCGGGAGGGCCCAGATACGCAGTATTTT
-,TRBV4-3,-,TRBJ1-2,CASSQVAGQPYGYTF,TGCGCCAGCAGCCAAGTCGCCGGACAGCCCTATGGCTACACCTTC
-,TRBV2,TRBD1,TRBJ1-1,CASSWDRGHTEAFF,TGTGCCAGCAGCTGGGACAGGGGGCACACTGAAGCTTTCTTT
-,TRBV5-5,-,TRBJ2-7,CASSLGAGSYEQYF,TGTGCCAGCAGCTTAGGGGCAGGCTCCTACGAGCAGTACTTC
-,TRBV12-3/TRBV12-4,TRBD1,TRBJ1-2,CASNFQGAGGYTF,TGTGCCAGCAACTTCCAGGGGGCGGGTGGCTACACCTTC
once,TRBV15,TRBD1,TRBJ2-7,CATSLRDRGPYEQYF,TGTGCCACCAGCCTCCGGGACAGGGGTCCCTACGAGCAGTACTTC
-,TRBV6-2/TRBV6-3,-,TRBJ2-3,CASSYRALTSTDTQYF,TGTGCCAGCAGTTACCGCGCTCTCACTAGCACAGATACGCAGTATTTT
few,TRBV29-1,-,TRBJ1-1,CSVAQGNTEAFF,TGCAGCGTAGCCCAGGGGAACACTGAAGCTTTCTTT
-,TRBV6-5,TRBD1,TRBJ2-3,CATGQGTQDTQYF,TGTGCCACGGGACAGGGGACGCAGGATACGCAGTATTTT
-,TRBV27,-,TRBJ2-3,CASSLLQTGGTDTQYF,TGTGCCAGCAGTCTCTTACAGACAGGAGGCACAGATACGCAGTATTTT
once,TRBV7-3,TRBD2,TRBJ2-1,CASSLGEREYSEQFF,TGTGCCAGCAGCTTAGGGGAGCGGGAGTATAGTGAGCAGTTCTTC
-,TRBV6-5,-,TRBJ2-1,CASGRGAGRDEQFF,TGTGCCAGTGGGAGGGGGGCCGGGAGAGATGAGCAGTTCTTC
-,TRBV19,TRBD1,TRBJ1-3,CASSGSDRGISGNTIYF,TGTGCCAGTAGTGGATCCGACAGGGGAATATCTGGAAACACCATATATTTT
-,TRBV4-2,-,TRBJ2-1,CASSQPQDNEQFF,TGTGCCAGCAGCCAACCCCAGGACAATGAGCAGTTCTTC
once,TRBV7-9,-,TRBJ2-2,CASSLGQGNTGELFF,TGTGCCAGCAGCTTAGGCCAGGGAAACACCGGGGAGCTGTTTTTT
many,TRBV7-9,TRBD1,TRBJ1-1,CASSPAWTGGVMNTEAFF,TGTGCCAGCAGCCCCGCTTGGACAGGGGGAGTGATGAACACTGAAGCTTTCTTT
-,TRBV2,-,TRBJ2-1,CASSLPSGEPPYNEQFF,TGTGCCAGCAGTCTTCCATCTGGGGAGCCCCCCTACAATGAGCAGTTCTTC
-,TRBV19,TRBD2,TRBJ2-1,CASRTSGRRDEQFF,TGTGCCAGTAGGACTAGCGGGAGGCGGGATGAGCAGTTCTTC
-,TRBV7-2,TRBD1,TRBJ1-3,CASSSHRGTSGNTIYF,TGTGCCAGCAGCTCTCACAGGGGCACCTCTGGAAACACCATATATTTT
-,TRBV24-1,TRBD2,TRBJ2-5,CATSDLTSGMETQYF,TGTGCCACCAGTGATTTGACTAGCGGGATGGAGACCCAGTACTTC
once,TRBV2,-,TRBJ2-1,CASGDHSLNEQFF,TGTGCCAGCGGTGACCACTCCTTGAATGAGCAGTTCTTC
few,TRBV11-2,-,TRBJ2-7,CASSSLRGNFYEQYF,TGTGCCAGCAGCTCCCTTCGGGGGAATTTCTACGAGCAGTACTTC
-,TRBV24-1,-,TRBJ1-1,CATSPGRNTEAFF,TGTGCCACCAGTCCAGGGCGCAACACTGAAGCTTTCTTT
-,TRBV6-5,-,TRBJ1-2,CATGRGPNYGYTF,TGTGCAACCGGGAGGGGCCCTAACTATGGCTACACCTTC
-,TRBV7-2,-,TRBJ2-3,CASSLFSHSGVITDTQYF,TGTGCCAGCAGCTTATTTTCGCACTCGGGGGTTATCACAGATACGCAGTATTTT
-,TRBV11-1,TRBD2,TRBJ2-5,CASSLAAGEETQYF,TGTGCCAGCAGCTTAGCGGCGGGGGAAGAGACCCAGTACTTC
once,TRBV6-2/TRBV6-3,TRBD1,TRBJ1-6,CASSDVGQGQNSPLHF,TGTGCCAGCAGTGACGTGGGACAGGGTCAGAATTCACCCCTCCACTTT
-,TRBV7-9,TRBD2,TRBJ2-1,CASSLGLLAVTYNEQFF,TGTGCCAGCAGCTTAGGCCTACTAGCGGTGACCTACAATGAGCAGTTCTTC